The rows below give T cell receptor beta chains drawn from one sample of a study of T cell responses to AZD1222 COVID-19 vaccine. Assay used: immunoSEQ multiplex PCR; TCRdb lists only in-frame clones, some missing. The data show approximately 200,000 clones, 90% to 95% seen once. The material was peripheral blood, obtained on day 0 of AZD1222 vaccination. The receptors derive from an adult in good health. The CDR3 runs from the conserved cysteine through the conserved F or W. Each record gives: clone size, CDR3 length, V gene, J gene, D gene, CDR3 DNA, CDR3 protein. A D gene is named only where the DNA matches it firmly. Some rows have no size entry. The others give once, few or many, or a class for an expanded clone.

clone_size: -
cdr3_length: 16
v_call: TRBV7-6
j_call: TRBJ2-1
d_call: TRBD2
cdr3_nt: TGTGCCAGCAGCTCCTTAGCGGGAGCCACCTACAATGAGCAGTTCTTC
cdr3_aa: CASSSLAGATYNEQFF

clone_size: -
cdr3_length: 15
v_call: TRBV14
j_call: TRBJ2-7
d_call: TRBD1
cdr3_nt: TGTGCCAGCAGCCGCGGACAGGGGTCGTCCTACGAGCAGTACTTC
cdr3_aa: CASSRGQGSSYEQYF

clone_size: -
cdr3_length: 14
v_call: TRBV9
j_call: TRBJ1-6
d_call: -
cdr3_nt: TGTGCCAGCAGCGTAAGAGGAGATAATTCACCCCTCCACTTT
cdr3_aa: CASSVRGDNSPLHF

clone_size: -
cdr3_length: 12
v_call: TRBV7-9
j_call: TRBJ2-6
d_call: -
cdr3_nt: TGTGCCAGCAGCCCGGGGGCCAACGTCCTGACTTTC
cdr3_aa: CASSPGANVLTF

clone_size: once
cdr3_length: 13
v_call: TRBV6-1
j_call: TRBJ2-5
d_call: -
cdr3_nt: TGTGCCAGCAGTGACGGCGGGATCGAGACCCAGTACTTC
cdr3_aa: CASSDGGIETQYF

clone_size: -
cdr3_length: 16
v_call: TRBV10-3
j_call: TRBJ1-4
d_call: -
cdr3_nt: TGTGCCATCAGTGAGTCGGTCGTAACAACTAATGAAAAACTGTTTTTT
cdr3_aa: CAISESVVTTNEKLFF

clone_size: -
cdr3_length: 12
v_call: TRBV5-1
j_call: TRBJ1-2
d_call: -
cdr3_nt: TGCGCCAGCAGCTTGGCCGGGAACGGCTACACCTTC
cdr3_aa: CASSLAGNGYTF

clone_size: -
cdr3_length: 14
v_call: TRBV28
j_call: TRBJ2-1
d_call: -
cdr3_nt: TGTGCCAGCGAAGGACAGAGAGTGTACAATGAGCAGTTCTTC
cdr3_aa: CASEGQRVYNEQFF

clone_size: -
cdr3_length: 16
v_call: TRBV6-2/TRBV6-3
j_call: TRBJ2-7
d_call: -
cdr3_nt: TGTGCCAGCAGCCATACGTCTCGGAGGGGTACCTACGAGCAGTACTTC
cdr3_aa: CASSHTSRRGTYEQYF

clone_size: -
cdr3_length: 15
v_call: TRBV5-1
j_call: TRBJ2-7
d_call: -
cdr3_nt: TGCGCCAGCAGCTTGGAACGGACCAGGACGGAGGAGCAGTACTTC
cdr3_aa: CASSLERTRTEEQYF

clone_size: -
cdr3_length: 15
v_call: TRBV19
j_call: TRBJ1-1
d_call: TRBD1
cdr3_nt: TGTGCCAGTAGTCAGACAGGGGGCTCGAACACTGAGGCTTTCTTT
cdr3_aa: CASSQTGGSNTEAFF

clone_size: -
cdr3_length: 10
v_call: TRBV2
j_call: TRBJ1-2
d_call: -
cdr3_nt: TGTGCCAGTATAGACTATGGCTACACCTTC
cdr3_aa: CASIDYGYTF

clone_size: -
cdr3_length: 14
v_call: TRBV5-1
j_call: TRBJ2-4
d_call: -
cdr3_nt: TGCGCCAGCAGCCTGGCAGGGAACAAAAACATTCAGTACTTC
cdr3_aa: CASSLAGNKNIQYF

clone_size: -
cdr3_length: 14
v_call: TRBV7-9
j_call: TRBJ1-5
d_call: -
cdr3_nt: TGTGCCAGCAGCGCTATAAATAGCAATCAGCCCCAGCATTTT
cdr3_aa: CASSAINSNQPQHF

clone_size: -
cdr3_length: 14
v_call: TRBV2
j_call: TRBJ2-7
d_call: TRBD1
cdr3_nt: TGTGCCAGCAGTGAGACAGGGGGTCTTTCCGAGCAGTACTTC
cdr3_aa: CASSETGGLSEQYF

clone_size: -
cdr3_length: 12
v_call: TRBV11-2
j_call: TRBJ2-7
d_call: -
cdr3_nt: TGTGCCAGCAGCTCTCGTGTTGGCGAGCAGTACTTC
cdr3_aa: CASSSRVGEQYF

clone_size: -
cdr3_length: 14
v_call: TRBV27
j_call: TRBJ1-6
d_call: -
cdr3_nt: TGTGCCAGCAGTTCCGGGACGGAGAATTCACCCCTCCACTTT
cdr3_aa: CASSSGTENSPLHF

clone_size: -
cdr3_length: 17
v_call: TRBV7-6
j_call: TRBJ2-7
d_call: -
cdr3_nt: TGTGCCAGCAGCCCCACCCCGGTGGCGGTAAGCTCCTACGAGCAGTACTTC
cdr3_aa: CASSPTPVAVSSYEQYF

clone_size: -
cdr3_length: 14
v_call: TRBV6-5
j_call: TRBJ2-7
d_call: TRBD2
cdr3_nt: TGTGCCAGCCAAACTGCTAGCGGCACCTACGAGCAGTACTTC
cdr3_aa: CASQTASGTYEQYF

clone_size: -
cdr3_length: 16
v_call: TRBV7-8
j_call: TRBJ1-1
d_call: -
cdr3_nt: TGTGCCAGCAGCTCGCCCCGGGGGAGGCAGGTGGCTGAAGCTTTCTTT
cdr3_aa: CASSSPRGRQVAEAFF

clone_size: -
cdr3_length: 15
v_call: TRBV19
j_call: TRBJ2-1
d_call: TRBD2
cdr3_nt: TGTGCCAGTAGTTTTAGCGGGCTGGCACACAATGAGCAGTTCTTC
cdr3_aa: CASSFSGLAHNEQFF

clone_size: once
cdr3_length: 13
v_call: TRBV6-2/TRBV6-3
j_call: TRBJ2-7
d_call: TRBD1
cdr3_nt: TGTGCCAGCAGTTGGACAGGGGGCTACGAGCAGTACTTC
cdr3_aa: CASSWTGGYEQYF

clone_size: -
cdr3_length: 15
v_call: TRBV9
j_call: TRBJ1-2
d_call: -
cdr3_nt: TGTGCCAGCAGCCCAGCGAACGTCGATAGCTATGGCTACACCTTC
cdr3_aa: CASSPANVDSYGYTF

clone_size: few
cdr3_length: 15
v_call: TRBV19
j_call: TRBJ1-1
d_call: -
cdr3_nt: TGTGCCAGTAGTATAGTCGGACGGCTGAACACTGAAGCTTTCTTT
cdr3_aa: CASSIVGRLNTEAFF

clone_size: -
cdr3_length: 14
v_call: TRBV29-1
j_call: TRBJ2-6
d_call: -
cdr3_nt: TGCAGCGTAAATGGTCCCTCCGGGGCCAACGTCCTGACTTTC
cdr3_aa: CSVNGPSGANVLTF

clone_size: -
cdr3_length: 15
v_call: TRBV7-2
j_call: TRBJ1-6
d_call: TRBD1
cdr3_nt: TGTGCCAGCAGCTTAGCGGCAGGGGGGAATTCACCCCTCCACTTT
cdr3_aa: CASSLAAGGNSPLHF

clone_size: -
cdr3_length: 14
v_call: TRBV18
j_call: TRBJ1-1
d_call: -
cdr3_nt: TGTGCCAGCTCACTTTCGTCGGGGAGCACTGAAGCTTTCTTT
cdr3_aa: CASSLSSGSTEAFF

clone_size: -
cdr3_length: 14
v_call: TRBV7-6
j_call: TRBJ2-7
d_call: -
cdr3_nt: TGTGCCAGCAGCCCCACAGGGGGGGCCTACGAGCAGTACTTC
cdr3_aa: CASSPTGGAYEQYF

clone_size: once
cdr3_length: 15
v_call: TRBV9
j_call: TRBJ2-1
d_call: -
cdr3_nt: TGTGCCAGCAGCGTAACTGGGCTTAACTACAATGAGCAGTTCTTC
cdr3_aa: CASSVTGLNYNEQFF

clone_size: -
cdr3_length: 15
v_call: TRBV23-1
j_call: TRBJ2-2
d_call: -
cdr3_nt: TGCGCCAGCAGTCAATCGAGGCAGACGACCGGGGAGCTGTTTTTT
cdr3_aa: CASSQSRQTTGELFF

clone_size: -
cdr3_length: 14
v_call: TRBV28
j_call: TRBJ1-1
d_call: -
cdr3_nt: TGTGCCAGCAGTTTTGGAACAGGGAACACTGAAGCTTTCTTT
cdr3_aa: CASSFGTGNTEAFF

clone_size: -
cdr3_length: 12
v_call: TRBV10-2
j_call: TRBJ2-7
d_call: -
cdr3_nt: TGCGCCAGCAGTGACCGGGTGTACGAGCAGTACTTC
cdr3_aa: CASSDRVYEQYF

clone_size: -
cdr3_length: 13
v_call: TRBV5-1
j_call: TRBJ2-2
d_call: -
cdr3_nt: TGCGCCAGCAGCTTCCCCCACACCGGGGAGCTGTTTTTT
cdr3_aa: CASSFPHTGELFF

clone_size: -
cdr3_length: 16
v_call: TRBV7-2
j_call: TRBJ2-1
d_call: -
cdr3_nt: TGTGCCAGCAGCTTCTTACGGACCGGGCCCGGGGGTGAGCAGTTCTTC
cdr3_aa: CASSFLRTGPGGEQFF

clone_size: -
cdr3_length: 14
v_call: TRBV29-1
j_call: TRBJ1-2
d_call: TRBD1
cdr3_nt: TGCAGCGTTGGGGGACAGGGGGCGAACTATGGCTACACCTTC
cdr3_aa: CSVGGQGANYGYTF

clone_size: -
cdr3_length: 14
v_call: TRBV2
j_call: TRBJ2-1
d_call: -
cdr3_nt: TGTGCCTGCGTTTTCGGGAGCCCCTACAATGAGCAGTTCTTC
cdr3_aa: CACVFGSPYNEQFF

clone_size: -
cdr3_length: 14
v_call: TRBV2
j_call: TRBJ1-5
d_call: TRBD1
cdr3_nt: TGTGCCAGCAGTGAACGGACAGGTCCCTGGCCCCAGCATTTT
cdr3_aa: CASSERTGPWPQHF

clone_size: -
cdr3_length: 16
v_call: TRBV15
j_call: TRBJ1-5
d_call: -
cdr3_nt: TGTGCCACCAGCAGAGATGATTTGGCATTCCCTCAGCCCCAGCATTTT
cdr3_aa: CATSRDDLAFPQPQHF

clone_size: -
cdr3_length: 13
v_call: TRBV5-1
j_call: TRBJ2-5
d_call: -
cdr3_nt: TGCGCCAGCAGCTTGGTATCGGGTGGGACCCAGTACTTC
cdr3_aa: CASSLVSGGTQYF

clone_size: -
cdr3_length: 15
v_call: TRBV6-5
j_call: TRBJ2-5
d_call: TRBD1
cdr3_nt: TGTGCCAGCAGCGCCGGGACAGGGTCCCAAGAGACCCAGTACTTC
cdr3_aa: CASSAGTGSQETQYF

clone_size: -
cdr3_length: 16
v_call: TRBV30
j_call: TRBJ1-3
d_call: -
cdr3_nt: TGTGCCTGGAGTCCCCACAGGGCGAGCTCTGGAAACACCATATATTTT
cdr3_aa: CAWSPHRASSGNTIYF

clone_size: once
cdr3_length: 15
v_call: TRBV6-1
j_call: TRBJ1-2
d_call: -
cdr3_nt: TGTGCCAGCAGTGAAGCAAGGACAGTCACCTATGGCTACACCTTC
cdr3_aa: CASSEARTVTYGYTF

clone_size: -
cdr3_length: 13
v_call: TRBV19
j_call: TRBJ2-2
d_call: TRBD1
cdr3_nt: TGTGCCAGTATCGCAGGGGGCCCCGGGGAGCTGTTTTTT
cdr3_aa: CASIAGGPGELFF